This entry is about one T cell receptor beta chain. The data originate from a study of shared clonotypes between healthy human individuals. The CDR3 is 15 residues long. CDR1 MDHEN and CDR2 SYDVKM come from the germline V gene. The V and J ends lost 2 bases and 7 bases respectively, with 14 bases between them. Profiled with immunoSEQ multiplex PCR; TCRdb holds only in-frame clones, not every one. The data hold millions of clones, with just over 90% observed a single time. The specimen sequenced was naive CD4+ T cells sorted from blood. The sample's subset: CD45RA+ positively selected. This TCR was recovered from a man aged 18 to 35 in good health. The chain links TRBV28 to TRBJ1-4; weak D call: TRBD1 (6 bases). CDR3 coding DNA: TGTGCCAGCAGTTTAGATACAGGGTTGAGTGAAAAACTGTTTTTT. Amino acid sequence: CASSLDTGLSEKLFF.